This TCR beta chain was found in a study of blood T cells in healthy people across ages. V lost 4 bases to trimming and J lost 1 base; unmatched junction nucleotides: 10. Per the germline V gene, CDR1 is LGHDT and CDR2 is YNNKEL (reference sequence). The CDR3 contains 17 residues. The authors ran a second PCR of about 6 to 11 cycles using a sample-barcoded 5' primer and a J-beta primer mix. TCRdb itself ran the 5' RACE reads through MiXCR, one entry per CDR3 protein. The table has about 1.1 million distinct CDR3 sequences, roughly two fifths seen once; the top ten hold less than 15%. This clonotype has more than one count but fewer than ten.

The receptor's source is a man between 18 and 29 years old in good health. The V and J genes are TRBV3-1 and TRBJ2-1; TRBD1 aligns across 7 bases. Sequenced sample: blood. CDR3 in amino acids: CASSLDLLRGSYNEQFF. The CDR3 region has the DNA TGTGCCAGCAGCCTCGACCTCCTCAGGGGGTCCTACAATGAGCAGTTCTTC.